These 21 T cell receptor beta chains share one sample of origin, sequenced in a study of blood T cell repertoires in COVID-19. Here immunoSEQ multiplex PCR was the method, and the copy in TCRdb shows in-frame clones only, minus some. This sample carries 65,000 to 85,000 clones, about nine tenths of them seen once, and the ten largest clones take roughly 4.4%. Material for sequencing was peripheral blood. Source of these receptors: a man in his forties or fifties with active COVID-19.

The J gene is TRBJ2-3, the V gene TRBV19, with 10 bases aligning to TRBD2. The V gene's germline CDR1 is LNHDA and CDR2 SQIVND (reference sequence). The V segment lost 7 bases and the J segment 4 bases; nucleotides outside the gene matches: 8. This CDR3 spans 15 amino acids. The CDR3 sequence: CASTSGGSRADTQYF. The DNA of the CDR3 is TGTGCCAGTACTAGCGGGGGAAGTCGCGCAGATACGCAGTATTTT. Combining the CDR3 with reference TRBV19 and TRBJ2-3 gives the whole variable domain DGGITQSPKYLFRKEGQNVTLSCEQNLNHDAMYWYRQDPGQGLRLIYYSQIVNDFQKGDIAEGYSVSREKKESFPLTVTSAQKNPTAFYLCASTSGGSRADTQYFGPGTRLTVL.

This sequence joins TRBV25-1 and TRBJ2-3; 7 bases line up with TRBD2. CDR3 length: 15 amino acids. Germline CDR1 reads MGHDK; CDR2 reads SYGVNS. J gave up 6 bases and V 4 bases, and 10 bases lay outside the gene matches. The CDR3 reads CASSGNRWGGDTQYF. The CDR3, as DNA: TGTGCCAGCAGTGGGAACCGCTGGGGAGGGGATACGCAGTATTTT.

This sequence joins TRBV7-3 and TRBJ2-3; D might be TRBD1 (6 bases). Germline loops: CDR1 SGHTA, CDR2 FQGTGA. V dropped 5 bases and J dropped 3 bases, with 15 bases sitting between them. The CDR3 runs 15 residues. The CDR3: CASSPGGGATDTQYF. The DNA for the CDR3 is TGTGCCAGCAGCCCCGGTGGGGGCGCGACAGATACGCAGTATTTT.

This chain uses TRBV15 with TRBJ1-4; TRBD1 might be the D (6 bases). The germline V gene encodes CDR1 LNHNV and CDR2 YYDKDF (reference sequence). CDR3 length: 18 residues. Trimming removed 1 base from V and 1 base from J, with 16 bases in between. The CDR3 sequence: CATSRVAGAALTNEKLFF. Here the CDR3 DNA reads TGTGCCACCAGCAGAGTCGCGGGGGCAGCATTAACTAATGAAAAACTGTTTTTT.

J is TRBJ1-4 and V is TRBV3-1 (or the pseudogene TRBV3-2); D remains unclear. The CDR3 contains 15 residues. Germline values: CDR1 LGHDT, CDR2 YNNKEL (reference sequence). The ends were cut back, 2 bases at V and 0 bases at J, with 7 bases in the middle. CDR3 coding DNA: TGTGCCAGCAGCCAACGCAGTACAACTAATGAAAAACTGTTTTTT. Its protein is CASSQRSTTNEKLFF.

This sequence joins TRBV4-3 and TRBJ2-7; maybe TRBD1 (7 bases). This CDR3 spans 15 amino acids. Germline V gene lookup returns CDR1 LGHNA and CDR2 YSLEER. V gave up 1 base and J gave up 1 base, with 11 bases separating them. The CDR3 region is CASSQAPGGSYEQYF. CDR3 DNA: TGCGCCAGCAGCCAAGCACCAGGGGGGTCCTACGAGCAGTACTTC.

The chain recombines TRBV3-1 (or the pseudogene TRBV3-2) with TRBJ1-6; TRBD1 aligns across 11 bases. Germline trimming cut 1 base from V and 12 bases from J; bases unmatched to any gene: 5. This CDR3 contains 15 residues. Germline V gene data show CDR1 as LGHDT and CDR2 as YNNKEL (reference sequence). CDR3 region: CASSQGDRGIVPLHF. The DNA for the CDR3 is TGTGCCAGCAGCCAAGGGGACAGGGGGATAGTACCCCTCCACTTT.

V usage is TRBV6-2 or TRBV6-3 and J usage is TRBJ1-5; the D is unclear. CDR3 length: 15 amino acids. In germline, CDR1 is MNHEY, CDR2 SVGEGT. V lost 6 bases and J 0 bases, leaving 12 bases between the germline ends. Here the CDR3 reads CASSQTAYSNQPQHF. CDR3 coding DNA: TGTGCCAGCAGCCAAACAGCTTATAGCAATCAGCCCCAGCATTTT.

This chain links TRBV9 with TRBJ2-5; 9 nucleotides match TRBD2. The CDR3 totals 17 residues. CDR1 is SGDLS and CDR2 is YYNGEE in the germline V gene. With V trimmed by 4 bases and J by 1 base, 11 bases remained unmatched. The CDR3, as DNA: TGTGCCAGCAGCCCAACGGGGCGGGAGGGCCCCCAAGAGACCCAGTACTTC. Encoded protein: CASSPTGREGPQETQYF.

The CDR3 DNA reads TGTGCCAGCAGTTGGTCGGGGATTGCGGTAGCTTTCTTT. Translation: CASSWSGIAVAFF. The genes are TRBV6-2 or TRBV6-3 and TRBJ1-1; D gene ambiguous. CDR3 size: 13 residues. V was trimmed by 4 bases and J by 10 bases, leaving 16 bases between them. The germline CDR1 and CDR2 sequences are MNHEY and SVGEGT.

The CDR3 here is CASSSGLAGGQETQYF. Here the CDR3 DNA reads TGTGCCAGCAGCTCGGGACTAGCGGGGGGGCAAGAGACCCAGTACTTC. The genes are TRBV5-4 and TRBJ2-5, with 16 bases aligning to TRBD2. CDR3 length: 16 amino acids. The germline CDR1 and CDR2 sequences are SGHNT and YYREEE (reference sequence). Trimming cost V 3 bases and J 2 bases; bases outside gene matches: 1.

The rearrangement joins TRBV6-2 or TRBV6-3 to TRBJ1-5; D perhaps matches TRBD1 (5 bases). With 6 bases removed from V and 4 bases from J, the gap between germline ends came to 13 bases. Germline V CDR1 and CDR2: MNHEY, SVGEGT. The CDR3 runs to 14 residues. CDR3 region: CASSADRYNQPQHF. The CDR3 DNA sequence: TGTGCCAGCAGCGCAGACAGATATAATCAGCCCCAGCATTTT.

The DNA of the CDR3 is TGTGCCAGCAGTTTCCGGCGGCCAGCGGGGGGCTCCTACGAGCAGTACTTC. Encoded protein: CASSFRRPAGGSYEQYF. The chain recombines TRBV27 with TRBJ2-7; 9 positions match TRBD2. There are 17 residues in the CDR3. Losses at the gene ends were 3 bases for V and 0 bases for J; bases not matched to a gene: 9. The germline gives CDR1 MNHEY, CDR2 SMNVEV (reference sequence).

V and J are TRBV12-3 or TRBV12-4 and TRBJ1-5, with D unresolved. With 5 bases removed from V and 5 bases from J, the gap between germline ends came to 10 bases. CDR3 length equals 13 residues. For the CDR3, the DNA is TGTGCCAGCAGTCATCAGGATCATCAGCCCCAGCATTTT. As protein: CASSHQDHQPQHF.

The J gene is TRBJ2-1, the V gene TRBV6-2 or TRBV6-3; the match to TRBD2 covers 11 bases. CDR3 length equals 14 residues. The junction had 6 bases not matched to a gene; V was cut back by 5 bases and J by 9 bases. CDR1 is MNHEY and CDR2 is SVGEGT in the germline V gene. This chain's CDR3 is CASSKTSGSAEQFF. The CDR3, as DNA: TGTGCCAGCAGTAAAACTAGCGGGAGTGCTGAGCAGTTCTTC.

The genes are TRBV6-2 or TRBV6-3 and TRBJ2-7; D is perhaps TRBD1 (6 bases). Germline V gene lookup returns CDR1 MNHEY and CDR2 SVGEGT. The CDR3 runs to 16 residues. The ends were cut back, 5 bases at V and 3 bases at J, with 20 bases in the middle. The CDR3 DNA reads TGTGCCAGCAGTCGAAACAACAGGGCCGACTTCTACGAGCAGTACTTC. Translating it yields CASSRNNRADFYEQYF.

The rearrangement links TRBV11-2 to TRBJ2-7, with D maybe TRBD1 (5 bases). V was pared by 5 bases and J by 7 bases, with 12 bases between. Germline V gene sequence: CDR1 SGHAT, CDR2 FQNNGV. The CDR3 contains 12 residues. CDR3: CASSARRGEQYF. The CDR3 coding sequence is TGTGCCAGCAGCGCCCGTAGGGGTGAGCAGTACTTC.

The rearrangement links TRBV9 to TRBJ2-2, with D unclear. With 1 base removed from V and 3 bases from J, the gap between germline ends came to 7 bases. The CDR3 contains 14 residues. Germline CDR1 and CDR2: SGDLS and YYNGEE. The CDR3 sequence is CASSVFSYTGELFF. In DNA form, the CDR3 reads TGTGCCAGCAGCGTATTCAGTTACACCGGGGAGCTGTTTTTT.

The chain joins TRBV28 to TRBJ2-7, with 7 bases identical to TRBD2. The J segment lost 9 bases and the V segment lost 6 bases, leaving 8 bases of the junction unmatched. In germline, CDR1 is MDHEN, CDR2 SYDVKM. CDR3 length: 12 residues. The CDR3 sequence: CASRGGVKAQYF. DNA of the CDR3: TGTGCCAGCAGGGGGGGGGTCAAGGCGCAGTACTTC.

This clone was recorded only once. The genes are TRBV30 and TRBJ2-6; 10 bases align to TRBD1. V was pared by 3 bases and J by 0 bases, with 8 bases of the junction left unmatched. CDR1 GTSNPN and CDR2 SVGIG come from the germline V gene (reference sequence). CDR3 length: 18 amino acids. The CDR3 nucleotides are TGTGCCTGGAGCCGAGGGGACAGGGGCAACTCTGGGGCCAACGTCCTGACTTTC. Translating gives CAWSRGDRGNSGANVLTF.

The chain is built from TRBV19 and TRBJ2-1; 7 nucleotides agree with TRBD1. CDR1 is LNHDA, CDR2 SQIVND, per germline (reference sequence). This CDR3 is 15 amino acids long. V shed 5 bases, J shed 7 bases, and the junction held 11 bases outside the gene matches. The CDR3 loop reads CASSARQGKRNEQFF. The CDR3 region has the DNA TGTGCCAGTAGTGCGCGACAGGGAAAGAGGAATGAGCAGTTCTTC.